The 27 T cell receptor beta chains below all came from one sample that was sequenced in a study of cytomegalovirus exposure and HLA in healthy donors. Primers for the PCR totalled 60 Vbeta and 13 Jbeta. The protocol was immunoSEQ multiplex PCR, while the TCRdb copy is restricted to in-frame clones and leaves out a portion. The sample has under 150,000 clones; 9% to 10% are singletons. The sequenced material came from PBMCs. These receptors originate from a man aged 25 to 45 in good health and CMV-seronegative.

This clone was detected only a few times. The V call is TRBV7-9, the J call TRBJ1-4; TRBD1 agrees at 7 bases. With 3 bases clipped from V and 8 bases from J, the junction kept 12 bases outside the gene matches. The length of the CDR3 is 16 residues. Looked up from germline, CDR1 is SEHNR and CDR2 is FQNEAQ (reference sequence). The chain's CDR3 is CASSFFLMGTAEKLFF. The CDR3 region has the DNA TGTGCCAGCAGCTTTTTTCTTATGGGGACAGCCGAAAAACTGTTTTTT.

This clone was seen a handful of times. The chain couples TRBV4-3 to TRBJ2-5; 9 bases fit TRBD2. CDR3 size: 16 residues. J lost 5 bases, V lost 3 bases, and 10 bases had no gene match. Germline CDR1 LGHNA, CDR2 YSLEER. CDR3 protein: CASSQTRRGGSETQYF. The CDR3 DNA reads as TGCGCCAGCAGCCAGACACGGCGGGGGGGCTCCGAGACCCAGTACTTC.

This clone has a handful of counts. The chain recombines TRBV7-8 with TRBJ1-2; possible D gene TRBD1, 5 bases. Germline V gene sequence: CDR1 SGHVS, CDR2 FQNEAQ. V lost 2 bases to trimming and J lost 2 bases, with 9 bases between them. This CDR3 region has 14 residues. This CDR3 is CASSLRAGNYGYTF. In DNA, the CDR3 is TGTGCCAGCAGCTTAAGGGCAGGGAACTATGGCTACACCTTC. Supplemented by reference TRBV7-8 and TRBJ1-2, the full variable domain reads GAGVSQSPRYKVAKRGQDVALRCDPISGHVSLFWYQQALGQGPEFLTYFQNEAQLDKSGLPSDRFFAERPEGSVSTLKIQRTQQEDSAVYLCASSLRAGNYGYTFGSGTRLTVV.

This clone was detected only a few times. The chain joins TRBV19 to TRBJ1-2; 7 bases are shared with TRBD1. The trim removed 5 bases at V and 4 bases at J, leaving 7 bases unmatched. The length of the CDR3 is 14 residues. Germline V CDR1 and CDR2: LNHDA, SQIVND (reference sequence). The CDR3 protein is CASSGPGTAYGYTF. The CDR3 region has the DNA TGTGCCAGTAGTGGCCCTGGGACAGCCTATGGCTACACCTTC.

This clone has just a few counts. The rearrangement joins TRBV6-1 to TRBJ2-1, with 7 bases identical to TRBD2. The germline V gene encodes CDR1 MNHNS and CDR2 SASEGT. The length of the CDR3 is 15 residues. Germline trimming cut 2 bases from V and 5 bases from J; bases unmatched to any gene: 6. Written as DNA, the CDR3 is TGTGCCAGCAGTGAATGGGCGGGAGTTCACAATGAGCAGTTCTTC. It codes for CASSEWAGVHNEQFF.

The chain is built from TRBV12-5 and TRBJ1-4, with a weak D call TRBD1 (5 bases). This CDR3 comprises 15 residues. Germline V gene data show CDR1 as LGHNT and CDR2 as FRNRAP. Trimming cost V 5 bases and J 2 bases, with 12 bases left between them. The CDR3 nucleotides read TGTGCTAGTGGTCCTCCAGGGCTGACTAATGAAAAACTGTTTTTT. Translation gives CASGPPGLTNEKLFF. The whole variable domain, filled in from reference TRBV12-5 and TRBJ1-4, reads DARVTQTPRHKVTEMGQEVTMRCQPILGHNTVFWYRQTMMQGLELLAYFRNRAPLDDSGMPKDRFSAEMPDATLATLKIQPSEPRDSAVYFCASGPPGLTNEKLFFGSGTQLSVL.

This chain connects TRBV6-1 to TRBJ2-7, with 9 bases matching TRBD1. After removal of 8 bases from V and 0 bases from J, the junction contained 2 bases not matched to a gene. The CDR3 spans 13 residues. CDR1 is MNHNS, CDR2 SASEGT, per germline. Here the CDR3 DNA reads TGTGCCAGCGGGACAGGGAGCTCCTACGAGCAGTACTTC. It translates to CASGTGSSYEQYF.

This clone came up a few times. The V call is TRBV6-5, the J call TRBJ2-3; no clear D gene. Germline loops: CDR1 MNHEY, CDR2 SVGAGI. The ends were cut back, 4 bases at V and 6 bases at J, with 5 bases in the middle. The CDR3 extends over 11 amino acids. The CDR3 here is CASSFGDTQYF. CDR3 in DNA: TGTGCCAGCAGTTTCGGGGATACGCAGTATTTT.

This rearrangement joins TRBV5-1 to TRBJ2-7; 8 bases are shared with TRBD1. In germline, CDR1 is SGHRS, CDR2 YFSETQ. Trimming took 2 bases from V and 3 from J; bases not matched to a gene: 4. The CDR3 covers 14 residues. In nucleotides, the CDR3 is TGCGCCAGCAGCTTCCCGGACAGGGACTACGAGCAGTACTTC. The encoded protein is CASSFPDRDYEQYF.

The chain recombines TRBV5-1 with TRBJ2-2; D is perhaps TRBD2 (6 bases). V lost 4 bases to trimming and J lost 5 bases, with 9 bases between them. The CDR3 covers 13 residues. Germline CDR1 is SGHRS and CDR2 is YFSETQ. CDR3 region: CASSPGTTGELFF. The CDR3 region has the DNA TGCGCCAGCAGCCCCGGGACTACCGGGGAGCTGTTTTTT.

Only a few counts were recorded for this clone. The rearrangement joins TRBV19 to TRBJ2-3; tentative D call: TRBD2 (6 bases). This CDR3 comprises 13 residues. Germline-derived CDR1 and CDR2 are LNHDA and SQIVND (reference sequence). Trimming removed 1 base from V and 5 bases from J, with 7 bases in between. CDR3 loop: CASSIGRGDTQYF. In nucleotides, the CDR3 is TGTGCCAGTAGTATAGGGAGGGGAGATACGCAGTATTTT.

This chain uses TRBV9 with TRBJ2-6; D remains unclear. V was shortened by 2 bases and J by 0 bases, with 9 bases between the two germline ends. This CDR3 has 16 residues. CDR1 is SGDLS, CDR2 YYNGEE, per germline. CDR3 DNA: TGTGCCAGCAGCGTTGACACCCTCTCTGGGGCCAACGTCCTGACTTTC. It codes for CASSVDTLSGANVLTF.

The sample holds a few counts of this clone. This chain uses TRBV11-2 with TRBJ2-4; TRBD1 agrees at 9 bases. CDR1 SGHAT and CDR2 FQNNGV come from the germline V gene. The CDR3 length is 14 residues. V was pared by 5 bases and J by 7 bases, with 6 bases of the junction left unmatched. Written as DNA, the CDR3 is TGTGCCAGCAGCAGTGACAGGGGGAGGAACATTCAGTACTTC. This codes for CASSSDRGRNIQYF.

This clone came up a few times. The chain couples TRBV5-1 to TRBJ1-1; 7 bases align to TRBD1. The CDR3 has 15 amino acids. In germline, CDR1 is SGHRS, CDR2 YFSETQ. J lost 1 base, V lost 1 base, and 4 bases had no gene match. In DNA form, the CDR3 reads TGCGCCAGCAGCTTGACAGGGGCCCAGAACACTGAAGCTTTCTTT. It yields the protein CASSLTGAQNTEAFF.

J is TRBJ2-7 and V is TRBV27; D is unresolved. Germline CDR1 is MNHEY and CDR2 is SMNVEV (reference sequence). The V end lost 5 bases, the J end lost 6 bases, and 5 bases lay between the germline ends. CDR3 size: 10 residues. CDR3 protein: CASSHPEQYF. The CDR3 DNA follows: TGTGCCAGCAGTCATCCCGAGCAGTACTTC.

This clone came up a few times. This CDR3 reads CASSNPGTGLYGYTF. CDR3 in DNA: TGTGCCAGCAGTAACCCGGGGACAGGGCTCTATGGCTACACCTTC. The chain joins TRBV6-5 to TRBJ1-2, with 9 positions matching TRBD1. The CDR3 spans 15 residues. Trimming at V came to 5 bases and at J to 4 bases, leaving 8 bases not matched to a gene. Germline assignment: CDR1 MNHEY and CDR2 SVGAGI.

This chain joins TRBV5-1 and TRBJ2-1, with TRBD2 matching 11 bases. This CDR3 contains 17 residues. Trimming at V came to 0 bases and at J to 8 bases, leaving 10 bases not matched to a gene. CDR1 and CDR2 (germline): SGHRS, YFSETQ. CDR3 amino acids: CASSLGLAGGGVDEQFF. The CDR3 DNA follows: TGCGCCAGCAGCTTGGGGCTAGCGGGAGGCGGTGTCGATGAGCAGTTCTTC.

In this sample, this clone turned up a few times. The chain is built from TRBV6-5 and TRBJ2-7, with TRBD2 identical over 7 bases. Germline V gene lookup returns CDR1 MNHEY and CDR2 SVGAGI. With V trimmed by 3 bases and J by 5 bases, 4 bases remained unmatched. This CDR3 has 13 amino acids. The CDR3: CASSYAGVHEQYF. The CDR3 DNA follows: TGTGCCAGCAGTTATGCGGGGGTCCACGAGCAGTACTTC.

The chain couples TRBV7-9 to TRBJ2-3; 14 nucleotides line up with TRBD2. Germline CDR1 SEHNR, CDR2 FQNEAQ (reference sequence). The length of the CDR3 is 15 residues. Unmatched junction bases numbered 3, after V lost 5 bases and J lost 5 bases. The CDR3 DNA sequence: TGTGCCAGCAGCCGCGGGACTAGCGGGGGAGATACGCAGTATTTT. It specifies CASSRGTSGGDTQYF. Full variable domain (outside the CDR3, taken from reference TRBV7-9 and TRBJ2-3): DTGVSQNPRHKITKRGQNVTFRCDPISEHNRLYWYRQTLGQGPEFLTYFQNEAQLEKSRLLSDRFSAERPKGSFSTLEIQRTEQGDSAMYLCASSRGTSGGDTQYFGPGTRLTVL.

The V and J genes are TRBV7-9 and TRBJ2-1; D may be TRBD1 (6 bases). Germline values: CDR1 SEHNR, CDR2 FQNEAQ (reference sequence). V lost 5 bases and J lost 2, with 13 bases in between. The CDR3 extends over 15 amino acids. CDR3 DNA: TGTGCCAGCAGCCTCCGGGACACAGCCTACAATGAGCAGTTCTTC. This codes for CASSLRDTAYNEQFF.

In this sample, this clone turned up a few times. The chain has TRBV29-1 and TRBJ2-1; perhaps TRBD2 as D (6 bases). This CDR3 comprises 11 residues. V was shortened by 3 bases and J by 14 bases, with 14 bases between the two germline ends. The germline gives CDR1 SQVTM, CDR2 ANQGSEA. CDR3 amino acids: CSVDKTSLKFF. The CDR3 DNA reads TGCAGCGTTGATAAGACTAGTCTGAAGTTCTTC.

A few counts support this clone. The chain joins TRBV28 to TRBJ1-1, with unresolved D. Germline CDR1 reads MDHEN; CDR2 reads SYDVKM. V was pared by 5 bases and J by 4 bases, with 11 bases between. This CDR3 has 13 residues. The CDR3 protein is CASSPLGVTEAFF. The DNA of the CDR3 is TGTGCCAGCAGTCCCCTCGGGGTCACTGAAGCTTTCTTT.

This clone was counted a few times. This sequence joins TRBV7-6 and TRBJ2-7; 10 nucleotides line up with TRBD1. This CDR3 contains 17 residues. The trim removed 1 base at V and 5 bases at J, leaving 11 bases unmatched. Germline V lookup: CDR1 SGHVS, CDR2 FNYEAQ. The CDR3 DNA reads TGTGCCAGCAGCTTAGGACCTCGAGGGACAGGGGTCCACGAGCAGTACTTC. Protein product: CASSLGPRGTGVHEQYF.

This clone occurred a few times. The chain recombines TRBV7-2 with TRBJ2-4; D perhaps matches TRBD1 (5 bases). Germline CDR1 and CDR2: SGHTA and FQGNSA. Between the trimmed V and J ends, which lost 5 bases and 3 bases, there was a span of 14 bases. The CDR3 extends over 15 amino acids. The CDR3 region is CASSPRGLGKNIQYF. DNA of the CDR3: TGTGCCAGCAGCCCAAGGGGTTTGGGCAAAAACATTCAGTACTTC. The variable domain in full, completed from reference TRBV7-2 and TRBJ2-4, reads GAGVSQSPSNKVTEKGKDVELRCDPISGHTALYWYRQSLGQGLEFLIYFQGNSAPDKSGLPSDRFSAERTGGSVSTLTIQRTQQEDSAVYLCASSPRGLGKNIQYFGAGTRLSVL.

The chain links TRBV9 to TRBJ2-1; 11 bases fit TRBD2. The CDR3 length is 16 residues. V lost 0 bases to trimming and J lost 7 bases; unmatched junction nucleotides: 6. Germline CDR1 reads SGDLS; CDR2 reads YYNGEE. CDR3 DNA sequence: TGTGCCAGCAGCGTAGCCCTAGCGGGAGGAAGGAATGAGCAGTTCTTC. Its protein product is CASSVALAGGRNEQFF.

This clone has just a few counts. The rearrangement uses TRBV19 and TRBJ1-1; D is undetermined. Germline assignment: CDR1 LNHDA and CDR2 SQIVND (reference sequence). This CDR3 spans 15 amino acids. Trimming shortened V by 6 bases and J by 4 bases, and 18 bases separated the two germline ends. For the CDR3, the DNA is TGTGCCAGTAGAATCCTCTCCGTCCAGGTCACTGAAGCTTTCTTT. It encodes CASRILSVQVTEAFF.

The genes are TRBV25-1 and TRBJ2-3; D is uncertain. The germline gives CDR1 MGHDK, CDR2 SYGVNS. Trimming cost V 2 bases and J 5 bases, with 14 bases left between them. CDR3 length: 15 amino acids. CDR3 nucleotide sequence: TGTGCCAGCAGTGAACCGCGGAGTGGTCGAGATACGCAGTATTTT. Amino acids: CASSEPRSGRDTQYF.